Shown below are 8 T cell receptor beta chains from a single sample sequenced in a study of cytotoxic CD8 clonotypes in ibrutinib-treated CLL. The data were produced by immunoSEQ multiplex PCR, yet TCRdb's version contains in-frame clones alone and is incomplete. The table records about 140,000 clones, less than 95% of them present only once. The sequences come from PBMCs, collected after 12 months of ibrutinib treatment. These receptors originate from a human donor with chronic lymphocytic leukemia.

Only a few counts were recorded for this clone. This chain connects TRBV28 to TRBJ1-1; D not resolved. This CDR3 spans 14 amino acids. Trimming pared 5 bases from V and 6 bases from J, leaving 16 bases between. Germline-derived CDR1 and CDR2 are MDHEN and SYDVKM. The DNA of the CDR3 is TGTGCCAGCAGTACCTATTCGGGGAGGGCTGAAGCTTTCTTT. This translates into CASSTYSGRAEAFF.

V gene TRBV7-3 combines with J gene TRBJ2-5; D call uncertain. V was clipped by 5 bases and J by 5 bases, with 12 bases between them. CDR1 and CDR2 from the germline V gene are SGHTA and FQGTGA. The CDR3 loop spans 13 amino acids. The CDR3 loop reads CASSRGVGETQYF. The CDR3, as DNA: TGTGCCAGCAGCCGAGGTGTTGGGGAGACCCAGTACTTC.

This chain joins TRBV6-5 and TRBJ2-2, with D uncertain. Germline-derived CDR1 and CDR2 are MNHEY and SVGAGI. The CDR3 has 13 residues. V was pared by 7 bases and J by 4 bases, with 10 bases between. CDR3 DNA: TGTGCCAGCACCCCACAGTCCACCGGGGAGCTGTTTTTT. Protein product: CASTPQSTGELFF.

In DNA form, the CDR3 reads TGTGCCAGCAGCTTGGACGCAGGGCCGGATGAAAAACTGTTTTTT. Protein product: CASSLDAGPDEKLFF. The chain recombines TRBV5-4 with TRBJ1-4; tentatively, D is TRBD1 (5 bases). Trimming took off 0 bases at V and 6 bases at J, with 12 bases between the two ends. Per germline, CDR1 SGHNT and CDR2 YYREEE (reference sequence). The length of the CDR3 is 15 residues.

This clone appeared a few times. The chain recombines TRBV28 with TRBJ1-2; 8 bases align to TRBD1. Trimming removed 6 bases from V and 3 bases from J; junction bases left unmatched: 9. The length of the CDR3 is 15 residues. Germline assignment: CDR1 MDHEN and CDR2 SYDVKM. CDR3 loop: CASRGSGGAHYGYTF. Here the CDR3 DNA reads TGTGCCAGCAGAGGGTCAGGGGGCGCTCACTATGGCTACACCTTC.

The chain's CDR3 is CATKHGGTGDNQPQHF. The CDR3 bases are TGTGCCACCAAACACGGGGGGACGGGAGACAATCAGCCCCAGCATTTT. The chain combines TRBV6-6 with TRBJ1-5, with D maybe TRBD1 (5 bases). V shed 10 bases and J shed 3 bases, with 22 bases lying between them. Germline V gene data show CDR1 as MNHNY and CDR2 as SVGAGI (reference sequence). CDR3 size: 16 residues.

This clone was counted a few times. The J gene is TRBJ1-1, the V gene TRBV19, with D possibly matching TRBD1 (5 bases). The CDR3 is made up of 15 amino acids. Trimming took off 9 bases at V and 3 bases at J, with 20 bases between the two ends. The germline V gene encodes CDR1 LNHDA and CDR2 SQIVND (reference sequence). CDR3 sequence reads: CASRDLSLGDTEAFF. In nucleotides, the CDR3 is TGTGCCAGCCGGGACTTATCTCTCGGTGACACTGAAGCTTTCTTT.

The V and J genes are TRBV6-5 and TRBJ1-5; 9 bases match TRBD1. This CDR3 spans 14 amino acids. Germline V lookup: CDR1 MNHEY, CDR2 SVGAGI. The trim removed 6 bases at V and 3 bases at J, leaving 3 bases unmatched. The CDR3 sequence is CASSGQGNNQPQHF. Written as DNA, the CDR3 is TGTGCCAGCAGCGGACAGGGGAACAATCAGCCCCAGCATTTT.